Below, 9 T cell receptor beta chains from the same sample are listed, as sequenced in a study of Ad26.COV2.S vaccination and SARS-CoV-2 variants. The table came from immunoSEQ multiplex PCR; TCRdb's copy has only in-frame clones and leaves some out. The table lists over 400,000 clones, 80% to 95% of them singletons. The treatment is: approximately 18 received Ad26.COV2.S at low or high dose, single or two shots; roughly five received placebo; per-sample allocation not given. Each sample was drawn 63 days after the first injection (of vaccine or placebo). Sequencing was performed on peripheral blood, taken in a trial of Ad26.COV2.S vaccine versus placebo. The receptor source for this set is a person between 18 and 65 years old who received the Ad26.COV2.S COVID-19 vaccine or a placebo.

The CDR3 sequence is CASSTSTHWGATGELFF. The CDR3 DNA follows: TGTGCCAGTAGTACCTCAACCCATTGGGGTGCCACCGGGGAGCTGTTTTTT. The chain couples TRBV19 to TRBJ2-2, with no clear D. Per germline, CDR1 LNHDA and CDR2 SQIVND (reference sequence). This CDR3 region has 17 residues. Trimming removed 4 bases from V and 4 bases from J, with 19 bases in between.

The chain joins TRBV5-1 to TRBJ2-5; TRBD2 agrees at 13 bases. Per the germline V gene, CDR1 is SGHRS and CDR2 is YFSETQ. J gave up 6 bases and V 5 bases, and 16 bases lay outside the gene matches. The CDR3 contains 18 residues. Here the CDR3 DNA reads TGCGCCAGCAGACCCAACACTAGCGGGGGGGCCTCCAGAAAGACCCAGTACTTC. It encodes CASRPNTSGGASRKTQYF.

The V and J genes are TRBV27 and TRBJ2-3, with 13 nucleotides matching TRBD2. Germline lookup yields CDR1 MNHEY and CDR2 SMNVEV (reference sequence). The CDR3 has 17 residues. After removal of 3 bases from V and 3 bases from J, the junction contained 6 bases not matched to a gene. The CDR3 nucleotides are TGTGCCAGCAGTTTCCGACTAGCGGGGGGCCGGACAGATACGCAGTATTTT. Protein: CASSFRLAGGRTDTQYF.

The genes are TRBV27 and TRBJ1-1; 9 bases line up with TRBD1. This CDR3 is built from 14 residues. The V and J ends lost 5 bases and 1 base, in that order; junction bases with no gene match: 2. Germline CDR1 MNHEY, CDR2 SMNVEV (reference sequence). This chain's CDR3 is CASSTGGWNTEAFF. For the CDR3, the DNA is TGTGCCAGCAGTACAGGGGGCTGGAACACTGAAGCTTTCTTT.

This sequence joins TRBV7-9 and TRBJ2-3; D may match TRBD1 or TRBD2 (6 bases each). The germline V gene has CDR1 SEHNR and CDR2 FQNEAQ (reference sequence). V dropped 5 bases and J dropped 3 bases, with 12 bases sitting between them. CDR3 length equals 14 residues. The CDR3 sequence is CASSPGATTDTQYF. CDR3 sequence (DNA): TGTGCCAGCAGCCCGGGGGCCACAACAGATACGCAGTATTTT.

For the CDR3, the DNA is TGTGCCAGCAGCCCGGTGGGCGGGAGCTCCTACAATGAGCAGTTCTTC. Residues: CASSPVGGSSYNEQFF. This chain joins TRBV9 and TRBJ2-1; 7 nucleotides agree with TRBD2. CDR3 length: 16 residues. CDR1 and CDR2 (germline): SGDLS, YYNGEE. V was pared by 4 bases and J by 0 bases, with 7 bases of the junction left unmatched. Drawing the rest from reference TRBV9 and TRBJ2-1, the complete variable domain is DSGVTQTPKHLITATGQRVTLRCSPRSGDLSVYWYQQSLDQGLQFLIQYYNGEERAKGNILERFSAQQFPDLHSELNLSSLELGDSALYFCASSPVGGSSYNEQFFGPGTRLTVL.

This rearrangement joins TRBV27 to TRBJ1-5; 7 bases agree with TRBD1. This CDR3 is built from 16 residues. The V gene end was trimmed by 6 bases and the J gene end by 5 bases; junction bases not matched to a gene: 13. In germline, CDR1 is MNHEY, CDR2 SMNVEV (reference sequence). DNA of the CDR3: TGTGCCAGCAGAACAACGACAGGGAAGGTGGATCAGCCCCAGCATTTT. Its translation: CASRTTTGKVDQPQHF.

This clone showed up just once. The chain joins TRBV4-3 to TRBJ1-1, with D perhaps matching TRBD1 (5 bases). The CDR3 runs to 14 residues. The germline gives CDR1 LGHNA, CDR2 YSLEER. V was shortened by 6 bases and J by 1 base, with 12 bases between the two germline ends. CDR3: CASRPRGGNTEAFF. The CDR3, as DNA: TGCGCCAGCAGACCTCGGGGGGGGAACACTGAAGCTTTCTTT.

This chain joins TRBV7-2 and TRBJ1-6, with 10 nucleotides matching TRBD1. CDR3 size: 18 residues. V trimming: 2 bases; J trimming: 0 bases; junction bases outside the gene matches: 4. The germline CDR1 and CDR2 sequences are SGHTA and FQGNSA. CDR3 DNA sequence: TGTGCCAGCAGCTTAAAGGGACAGGGGAGCTCCTATAATTCACCCCTCCACTTT. Amino acid sequence: CASSLKGQGSSYNSPLHF.